This passage covers 14 T cell receptor beta chains from one sample sequenced in a study of blood T cells in healthy people across ages. A second PCR, run for roughly 7 to 12 cycles, used a sample-barcoded 5' primer plus a J-beta primer mix. A single record per CDR3 protein comes from TCRdb applying MiXCR to the 5' RACE reads. The sample holds 700,000 to 800,000 distinct CDR3 sequences, 43% seen once. The sample comprised blood. The receptor source for this set is a woman aged 55-69 years in good health.

The chain has TRBV9 and TRBJ2-6; D unresolved. Germline lookup yields CDR1 SGDLS and CDR2 YYNGEE. This CDR3 comprises 15 residues. Trimming shortened V by 4 bases and J by 0 bases, and 8 bases separated the two germline ends. The CDR3 nucleotides read TGTGCCAGCAGCCCTACCTACTCTGGGGCCAACGTCCTGACTTTC. Translation gives CASSPTYSGANVLTF. The full variable domain, its missing parts supplied by reference TRBV9 and TRBJ2-6, is DSGVTQTPKHLITATGQRVTLRCSPRSGDLSVYWYQQSLDQGLQFLIQYYNGEERAKGNILERFSAQQFPDLHSELNLSSLELGDSALYFCASSPTYSGANVLTFGAGSRLTVL.

The chain employs TRBV6-2 or TRBV6-3 and TRBJ2-7; no definite D call. The CDR3 extends over 16 amino acids. The germline V gene has CDR1 MNHEY and CDR2 SVGEGT. With 6 bases removed from V and 0 bases from J, the gap between germline ends came to 18 bases. CDR3: CASSRTRTQSSYEQYF. The CDR3 DNA follows: TGTGCCAGCAGCCGAACCCGGACGCAGAGCTCCTACGAGCAGTACTTC.

The V gene is TRBV12-3 or TRBV12-4, the J gene TRBJ2-7; D might be TRBD2 (6 bases). This CDR3 comprises 14 residues. Trimming shortened V by 6 bases and J by 2 bases, and 14 bases separated the two germline ends. CDR3 DNA sequence: TGTGCCAGCAGACCGGGACTTGCCACCTACGAGCAGTACTTC. Translation: CASRPGLATYEQYF.

Many counts were recorded for this clonotype. The V and J genes are TRBV4-2 and TRBJ1-5; unclear D gene. The V and J ends lost 0 bases and 3 bases respectively, with 12 bases between them. The CDR3 totals 16 residues. CDR1 and CDR2 (germline): LGHNA, YNFKEQ. The CDR3 protein is CASSQDRTRVNQPQHF. Written as DNA, the CDR3 is TGTGCCAGCAGCCAAGATAGAACCAGAGTCAATCAGCCCCAGCATTTT.

The chain recombines TRBV5-1 with TRBJ1-3; D gene uncertain. V lost 4 bases, J lost 0 bases, and 8 bases lay in between. Per the germline V gene, CDR1 is SGHRS and CDR2 is YFSETQ. This CDR3 has 14 amino acids. Here the CDR3 DNA reads TGCGCCAGCAGCGTGTGGGGCTCTGGAAACACCATATATTTT. Protein sequence: CASSVWGSGNTIYF.

Only a few counts were recorded for this clonotype. The chain couples TRBV5-1 to TRBJ2-3; 9 bases map to TRBD1. The J segment lost 8 bases and the V segment lost 4 bases, leaving 11 bases of the junction unmatched. The germline CDR1 and CDR2 sequences are SGHRS and YFSETQ. The CDR3 spans 15 residues. The CDR3 region has the DNA TGCGCCAGCAGCGACCCGGGACAGGGCGCTAGTACGCAGTATTTT. It codes for CASSDPGQGASTQYF.

The sample holds one count of this clonotype. Germline is not matched at one junction end, which may reflect a read error. The chain couples TRBV9 to TRBJ2-1; either TRBD1 or TRBD2 may supply D (6 bases each). This CDR3 has 17 amino acids. CDR1 is SGDLS, CDR2 YYNGEE, per germline. The CDR3 protein is CVSNQGGPTGVGNEQFF. The CDR3 coding sequence is TGTGTCAGCAACCAAGGGGGACCTACGGGGGTAGGTAATGAGCAGTTCTTC.

The V call is TRBV7-2, the J call TRBJ2-1, with unresolved D. The CDR3 extends over 11 amino acids. Germline CDR1 is SGHTA and CDR2 is FQGNSA. With 5 bases removed from V and 13 bases from J, the gap between germline ends came to 12 bases. The CDR3 loop is CASSRLETQFF. In DNA form, the CDR3 reads TGTGCCAGCAGCCGACTGGAGACCCAGTTCTTC.

This clonotype was counted a few times. The chain is built from TRBV5-1 and TRBJ2-7, with 7 bases lining up with TRBD1. The V gene end was trimmed by 0 bases and the J gene end by 4 bases; junction bases not matched to a gene: 7. This CDR3 is built from 15 residues. Germline assignment: CDR1 SGHRS and CDR2 YFSETQ. Here the CDR3 reads CASSLVAGGRYEQYF. The DNA of the CDR3 is TGCGCCAGCAGCTTGGTAGCAGGGGGAAGATACGAGCAGTACTTC.

This clonotype was counted only a few times. This chain's CDR3 is CASSLAGASGDTQYF. The CDR3, as DNA: TGTGCCAGCAGCTTAGCTGGGGCTAGCGGAGATACGCAGTATTTT. The genes are TRBV7-2 and TRBJ2-3, with TRBD2 identical over 7 bases. The CDR3 has 15 residues. Germline V gene lookup returns CDR1 SGHTA and CDR2 FQGNSA. Unmatched junction bases numbered 5, after V lost 0 bases and J lost 5 bases.

Remarks on this clonotype: One base away lies a much larger clone, so this may be a sequencing read error. The chain links TRBV12-3 or TRBV12-4 to TRBJ2-7, with a weak D call TRBD1 (5 bases). The better agreement between TRBJ2-5 and the DNA end casts doubt on the J call. The CDR3 loop spans 13 amino acids. CDR3 sequence: CTSSLGVAETQYF. The CDR3 DNA reads TGTACCAGCAGTTTAGGGGTCGCGGAGACCCAGTACTTC.

A word on this clonotype: The junction and the germline gene differ at one end; a read error may be behind it. The chain combines TRBV4-3 with TRBJ2-5, with D hard to call. There are 13 residues in the CDR3. Germline CDR1 and CDR2: LGHNA and YSLEER. CDR3 amino acids: CASGQSRQETQYF. The CDR3, as DNA: TGCGCCAGCGGCCAATCTAGGCAAGAGACCCAGTACTTC.

The chain employs TRBV7-3 and TRBJ2-7; 8 bases line up with TRBD1. CDR1 SGHTA and CDR2 FQGTGA come from the germline V gene. Trimming took 5 bases from V and 5 from J; bases not matched to a gene: 8. CDR3 length: 14 amino acids. CDR3 in DNA: TGTGCCAGCAGCGAAGACAGGGGTAGCCACGAGCAGTACTTC. As protein: CASSEDRGSHEQYF.

This rearrangement joins TRBV7-9 to TRBJ2-7, with 7 bases that match TRBD2. CDR1 and CDR2 from the germline V gene are SEHNR and FQNEAQ (reference sequence). The CDR3 runs 13 residues. The trim removed 6 bases at V and 3 bases at J, leaving 5 bases unmatched. CDR3 nucleotides: TGTGCCAGCAGTTTGGGGGACTACTACGAGCAGTACTTC. It encodes CASSLGDYYEQYF.